The clone carrying this T cell receptor beta chain was detected only a few times. Antigen unknown. The germline V gene encodes CDR1 SGHRS and CDR2 YFSETQ. The CDR3 runs 12 residues. V was shortened by 2 bases and J by 6 bases, with 8 bases between the two germline ends. This sample was taken from a study of neoadjuvant anti-PD-1 for oral cavity cancer. Study details: Around day 43, patients without progression received a fourth nivolumab dose before surgery.

Survey sequencing of tumors mostly used 4 to 5 ug DNA, two replicates. The repertoire was sequenced with immunoSEQ multiplex PCR; TCRdb's copy has only in-frame clones and lacks some. The data show some 7,400 clones, 48% seen once. The study, taken as a whole, reports: With three patients per group, TCR findings need larger cohorts.

This TCR came from a person aged 35-79 years with oral cavity squamous cell carcinoma. V gene TRBV5-1 combines with J gene TRBJ1-1; no reliable D call. The specimen was tumor tissue, collected before nivolumab (anti-PD-1) treatment. The CDR3 region has the DNA TGCGCCAGCAGCTTTACGGGTTCTGAAGCTTTCTTT. Residues: CASSFTGSEAFF.